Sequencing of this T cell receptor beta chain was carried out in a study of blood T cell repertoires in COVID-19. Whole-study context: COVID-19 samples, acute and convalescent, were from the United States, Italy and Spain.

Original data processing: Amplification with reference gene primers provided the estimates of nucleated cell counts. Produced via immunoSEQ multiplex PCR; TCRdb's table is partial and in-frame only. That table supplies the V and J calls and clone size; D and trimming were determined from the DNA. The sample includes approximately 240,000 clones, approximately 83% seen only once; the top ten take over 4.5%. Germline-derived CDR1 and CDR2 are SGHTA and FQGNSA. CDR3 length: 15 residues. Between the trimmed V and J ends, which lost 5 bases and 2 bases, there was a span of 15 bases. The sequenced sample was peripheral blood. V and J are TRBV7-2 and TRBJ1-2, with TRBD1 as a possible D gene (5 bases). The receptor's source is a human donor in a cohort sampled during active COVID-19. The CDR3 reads CASSPRVGGNYGYTF. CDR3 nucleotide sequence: TGTGCCAGCAGCCCTAGGGTGGGGGGGAACTATGGCTACACCTTC.